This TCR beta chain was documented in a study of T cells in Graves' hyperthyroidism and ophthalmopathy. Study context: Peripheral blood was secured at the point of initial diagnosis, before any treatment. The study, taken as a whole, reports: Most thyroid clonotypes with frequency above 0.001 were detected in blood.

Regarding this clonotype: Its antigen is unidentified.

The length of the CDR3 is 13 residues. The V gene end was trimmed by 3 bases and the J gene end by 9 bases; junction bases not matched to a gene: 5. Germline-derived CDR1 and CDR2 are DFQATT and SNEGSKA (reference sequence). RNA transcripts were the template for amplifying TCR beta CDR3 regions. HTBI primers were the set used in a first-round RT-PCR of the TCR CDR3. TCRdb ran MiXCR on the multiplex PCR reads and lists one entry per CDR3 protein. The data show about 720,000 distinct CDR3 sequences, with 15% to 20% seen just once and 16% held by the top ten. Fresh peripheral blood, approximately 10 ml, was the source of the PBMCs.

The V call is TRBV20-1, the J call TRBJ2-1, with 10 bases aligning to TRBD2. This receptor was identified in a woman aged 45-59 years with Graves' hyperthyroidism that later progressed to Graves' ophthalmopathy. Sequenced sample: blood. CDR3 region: CSASSGGLIEQFF. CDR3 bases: TGCAGTGCTAGTAGCGGGGGGCTCATTGAGCAGTTCTTC.